This T cell receptor beta chain was recorded in a study of blood T cell repertoires in COVID-19. The overall study: There were acute and convalescent COVID-19 samples, and they came from the United States, Italy and Spain. Sources were T cells, B-cell-depleted T cells, or PBMCs; the material itself was cDNA or gDNA.

Per the authors' pipeline: Reference gene primer amplification in the assay estimated nucleated cell counts. Using immunoSEQ multiplex PCR, the repertoire was profiled, and TCRdb retains in-frame clones only, with some absent. The V and J calls and the clone size are those of that table, but D and trimming were determined from the DNA. Of about 80,000 clones listed, roughly 80% are singletons. V was shortened by 5 bases and J by 7 bases, with 11 bases between the two germline ends. The CDR3 consists of 12 residues. Germline values: CDR1 MNHNY, CDR2 SVGAGI (reference sequence). V gene TRBV6-6 combines with J gene TRBJ1-1; D is perhaps TRBD1 (6 bases). This receptor was identified in a woman aged 70-85 years with acute or convalescent COVID-19. Sequencing was performed on peripheral blood. The CDR3: CASSRDRFEAFF. CDR3 DNA: TGTGCCAGCAGTAGAGACAGGTTTGAAGCTTTCTTT.